These T cell receptor beta chains were read from a single sample in a study of CD8 T cells in Susac syndrome. TCRdb re-derived calls from the immunoSEQ multiplex PCR reads in MiXCR, one entry per CDR3 protein. The sample lists 150,000 to 180,000 distinct CDR3 sequences; over 95% were seen once. The sequenced sample consisted of CD8+ T cells from PBMCs. These receptors were collected from a human donor with multiple sclerosis. Both conserved end residues are part of each CDR3. The order of the fields is V gene, clone size, J gene, D gene, CDR3 DNA, CDR3 protein. D genes are given only for firm matches. The size field is filled for only some rows; it gives once, few, many or a size class.

V: TRBV3-1; size: once; J: TRBJ2-5; D: NA; DNA: TGTGCCAGCAGCCGTGAGAAGGTACGGGAAGAGACCCAGTACTTC; CDR3: CASSREKVREETQYF
V: TRBV3-1; size: NA; J: TRBJ2-5; D: NA; DNA: TGTGCCAGCAGCCAAGATGGGGCCCAGGAGGAGGAGACCCAGTACTTC; CDR3: CASSQDGAQEEETQYF
V: TRBV9; size: NA; J: TRBJ2-7; D: NA; DNA: TGTGCCAGCAGCTTGGGCCGGGACACTACCTACGAGCAGTACTTC; CDR3: CASSLGRDTTYEQYF
V: TRBV3-1; size: once; J: TRBJ1-2; D: NA; DNA: TGTGCCAGCAGCCAAGATGTGGTGGCTCGAAACTATGGCTACACCTTC; CDR3: CASSQDVVARNYGYTF
V: TRBV27; size: NA; J: TRBJ1-5; D: NA; DNA: TGTGCCAGCAGTCCCCCCCCGGGGAATCATCAGCCCCAGCATTTT; CDR3: CASSPPPGNHQPQHF
V: TRBV7-9; size: NA; J: TRBJ1-5; D: NA; DNA: TGTGCCAGCAGTTCCGCCGGGTGGAGCAATCAGCCCCAGCATTTT; CDR3: CASSSAGWSNQPQHF
V: TRBV20-1; size: NA; J: TRBJ2-4; D: NA; DNA: TGCAGTGCTGTCCTAGGGCCCTGGAACATTCAGTACTTC; CDR3: CSAVLGPWNIQYF
V: TRBV7-3; size: NA; J: TRBJ1-2; D: NA; DNA: TGTGCCAACCCGTCAACACCCGGAGGCGGCTACACCTTC; CDR3: CANPSTPGGGYTF
V: TRBV7-9; size: NA; J: TRBJ1-6; D: NA; DNA: TGTGCCAGCAGCTCCCCCGAGACGGCGGGTTCACCCCTCCACTTT; CDR3: CASSSPETAGSPLHF
V: TRBV9; size: NA; J: TRBJ2-5; D: TRBD2; DNA: TGTGCCAGCAGCGGGGCTGACCTAGCGGGGGATGAGACCCAGTACTTC; CDR3: CASSGADLAGDETQYF
V: TRBV3-1; size: NA; J: TRBJ1-6; D: NA; DNA: TGTGCCAGCAGCCAAGATTGGCGGTCTAATTCACCCCTCCACTTT; CDR3: CASSQDWRSNSPLHF
V: TRBV3-1; size: NA; J: TRBJ1-5; D: TRBD1; DNA: TGTGCCAGCAGCCAAGATACAGGGGGCACTAATCAGCCCCAGCATTTT; CDR3: CASSQDTGGTNQPQHF
V: TRBV3-1; size: once; J: TRBJ1-1; D: NA; DNA: TGTGCCAGCAGCCAAGAGTGGGAAGACTCGGAAGCTTTCTTT; CDR3: CASSQEWEDSEAFF
V: TRBV20-1; size: NA; J: TRBJ1-1; D: NA; DNA: TGCAGTGGATACAGGGAGCCGAACACTGAAGCTTTCTTT; CDR3: CSGYREPNTEAFF
V: TRBV5-1; size: NA; J: TRBJ2-2; D: NA; DNA: TGCGCCAGCACGTTCAACACCGGGGAGCTGTTTTTT; CDR3: CASTFNTGELFF
V: TRBV6-5; size: NA; J: TRBJ2-6; D: NA; DNA: TGTGCCACCAGCTCCCGAGCGTCTGGGGCCAACGTCCTGACTTTC; CDR3: CATSSRASGANVLTF
V: TRBV6-1; size: NA; J: TRBJ2-1; D: NA; DNA: TGTGCCAGCAGGAGGGATGAGCAGTTCTTC; CDR3: CASRRDEQFF
V: TRBV19; size: NA; J: TRBJ1-1; D: TRBD1; DNA: TGTGCCAGTAGTATAGTGGACAGGGCGAACACTGAAGCTTTCTTT; CDR3: CASSIVDRANTEAFF
V: TRBV20-1; size: NA; J: TRBJ1-6; D: TRBD1; DNA: TGCAGTGCTAGAGTCCCGGGACAGTTGAATTCACCCCTCCACTTT; CDR3: CSARVPGQLNSPLHF
V: TRBV27; size: NA; J: TRBJ1-1; D: NA; DNA: TGTGCCAGCAGTTTATCACCGCGCGCTGAAGCTTTCTTT; CDR3: CASSLSPRAEAFF
V: TRBV27; size: NA; J: TRBJ1-6; D: NA; DNA: TGTGCCAGCAGTTCAGGGTTTACCTATAATTCACCCCTCCACTTT; CDR3: CASSSGFTYNSPLHF
V: TRBV5-1; size: NA; J: TRBJ2-3; D: NA; DNA: TGCGCCAGCAGCTTGTACGGGGGAAGTCGAGATACGCAGTATTTT; CDR3: CASSLYGGSRDTQYF
V: TRBV20-1; size: NA; J: TRBJ2-1; D: NA; DNA: TGCAGTGCTCGAACCTCGGGGGCTCTCGGAAATGAGCAGTTCTTC; CDR3: CSARTSGALGNEQFF
V: TRBV10-3; size: NA; J: TRBJ2-1; D: TRBD1; DNA: TGTGCCATCACCGAAGGGACAGGCTACAATGAGCAGTTCTTC; CDR3: CAITEGTGYNEQFF
V: TRBV20-1; size: NA; J: TRBJ1-5; D: NA; DNA: TGCAGTGCTAGATACAGAGGAGTCGACTTCAATCAGCCCCAGCATTTT; CDR3: CSARYRGVDFNQPQHF
V: TRBV2; size: NA; J: TRBJ1-5; D: NA; DNA: TGTGCCAGCAGTGCCGACGAGCCCCAGCATTTT; CDR3: CASSADEPQHF
V: TRBV29-1; size: once; J: TRBJ2-1; D: TRBD2; DNA: TGCAGCGCCCACTCGGGACTAGTGGTAGCGGATGAGCAGTTCTTC; CDR3: CSAHSGLVVADEQFF
V: TRBV12-3/TRBV12-4; size: NA; J: TRBJ1-2; D: TRBD1; DNA: TGTGCCAGCAGTGCTGCGATACTCGACAGGGGAGGCTACACCTTC; CDR3: CASSAAILDRGGYTF
V: TRBV7-2; size: NA; J: TRBJ1-5; D: TRBD1; DNA: TGTGCCAGCAGCTACTGGACAGGGGAACAGCCCCAGCATTTT; CDR3: CASSYWTGEQPQHF
V: TRBV29-1; size: NA; J: TRBJ2-5; D: NA; DNA: TGCAGCGTTGAAGGGGGGCTGGCGCTTCTGGGGGAGACCCAGTACTTC; CDR3: CSVEGGLALLGETQYF
V: TRBV15; size: NA; J: TRBJ1-5; D: NA; DNA: TGTGCCACCAGCGCCCGGGATGGCGGGGATCGCAATCAGCCCCAGCATTTT; CDR3: CATSARDGGDRNQPQHF
V: TRBV7-8; size: NA; J: TRBJ2-1; D: NA; DNA: TGTGCCAGCAGCCCACTTGCGGACTATAGCTCCTACAATGAGCAGTTCTTC; CDR3: CASSPLADYSSYNEQFF
V: TRBV29-1; size: NA; J: TRBJ2-1; D: NA; DNA: TGCAGCGCCCCGTGGGGGGTTGAGCAGTTCTTC; CDR3: CSAPWGVEQFF
V: TRBV5-6; size: NA; J: TRBJ1-2; D: NA; DNA: TGTGCCAGCAGCTTGAACAGGGACTATGGCTACACCTTC; CDR3: CASSLNRDYGYTF
V: TRBV19; size: NA; J: TRBJ2-3; D: NA; DNA: TGTGCCAGTAGTAGGGGGGTCCTCACAGATACGCAGTATTTT; CDR3: CASSRGVLTDTQYF
V: TRBV6-2/TRBV6-3; size: NA; J: TRBJ1-6; D: TRBD1; DNA: TGTGCCAGCAGTTACGGACAGGGGAATTCACCCCTCCACTTT; CDR3: CASSYGQGNSPLHF
V: TRBV19; size: NA; J: TRBJ1-1; D: NA; DNA: TGTGCCAGTAGCCCGGGATTGAACACTGAAGCTTTCTTT; CDR3: CASSPGLNTEAFF
V: TRBV7-3; size: NA; J: TRBJ2-1; D: NA; DNA: TGTGCCAGCAGCCCCTGGGGGGGCGGCAATGAGCAGTTCTTC; CDR3: CASSPWGGGNEQFF
V: TRBV20-1; size: NA; J: TRBJ2-7; D: NA; DNA: TGCAGTGCTAGAGGGTCGGGACACGGGACGTACGAGCAGTACTTC; CDR3: CSARGSGHGTYEQYF
V: TRBV6-4; size: NA; J: TRBJ1-1; D: NA; DNA: TGTGCCAGCAGTACCGGGACGGAGAACACTGAAGCTTTCTTT; CDR3: CASSTGTENTEAFF
V: TRBV7-9; size: NA; J: TRBJ2-1; D: NA; DNA: TGTGCCAGCAGCCTCACCAGTCTGGGGAATGAGCAGTTCTTC; CDR3: CASSLTSLGNEQFF
V: TRBV29-1; size: NA; J: TRBJ2-7; D: NA; DNA: TGCAGCGCGGAGTTGGACGGGAACTCCTACGAGCAGTACTTC; CDR3: CSAELDGNSYEQYF
V: TRBV5-6; size: NA; J: TRBJ2-5; D: NA; DNA: TGTGCCAGCAGCTTGGGACAACTTCGAGAGACCCAGTACTTC; CDR3: CASSLGQLRETQYF
V: TRBV7-9; size: NA; J: TRBJ2-1; D: TRBD1; DNA: TGTGCCAGCAGCTTAGTTGAGACAGGGGGCTGGGAGCAGTTCTTC; CDR3: CASSLVETGGWEQFF
V: TRBV2; size: NA; J: TRBJ2-4; D: NA; DNA: TGTGCCAGCAGTGCCGGGACAAGGACAAACATTCAGTACTTC; CDR3: CASSAGTRTNIQYF
V: TRBV29-1; size: NA; J: TRBJ2-5; D: NA; DNA: TGCAGCGTTGAAGTTCTTAAGGGGACCCAGTACTTC; CDR3: CSVEVLKGTQYF
V: TRBV27; size: NA; J: TRBJ2-7; D: TRBD1; DNA: TGTGCCAGCAGTTTACTTGGGACAGGGGGCTCCTACGAGCAGTACTTC; CDR3: CASSLLGTGGSYEQYF
V: TRBV27; size: NA; J: TRBJ1-2; D: NA; DNA: TGTGCCAGCAGTTTCCCCAGAAAGGGAAACTATGGCTACACCTTC; CDR3: CASSFPRKGNYGYTF
V: TRBV12-3/TRBV12-4; size: NA; J: TRBJ2-1; D: NA; DNA: TGTGCCAGCAGTTTGCCCCTCGAAGGGGGTAAGCAGTTCTTC; CDR3: CASSLPLEGGKQFF
V: TRBV27; size: NA; J: TRBJ1-6; D: TRBD1; DNA: TGTGCCAGCAGTTGGGACAGCGTTAATTCACCCCTCCACTTT; CDR3: CASSWDSVNSPLHF
V: TRBV2; size: NA; J: TRBJ2-7; D: NA; DNA: TGTGCCAGCAGTGAATACAGCTACGAGCAGTACTTC; CDR3: CASSEYSYEQYF
V: TRBV30; size: NA; J: TRBJ1-6; D: NA; DNA: TGTGCCTGGACCCCAGGGAGTGGCAATTCACCCCTCCACTTT; CDR3: CAWTPGSGNSPLHF
V: TRBV27; size: NA; J: TRBJ2-1; D: TRBD2; DNA: TGTGCCGTCGGGCCTAGCGGGGGTAGGGGTGAGCAGTTCTTC; CDR3: CAVGPSGGRGEQFF
V: TRBV30; size: NA; J: TRBJ1-1; D: NA; DNA: TGTGCCTGGAGTGTAGAGGATACTGAAGCTTTCTTT; CDR3: CAWSVEDTEAFF